This T cell receptor beta chain was identified during a study of regulatory T cells in long-lasting Graves disease. Regarding time point: newly diagnosed GD, antithyroid drugs for less than 3 months. Extracted RNA from PBMCs served as the source of the TCR library. American Thyroid Association guidelines defined how Graves' disease was diagnosed. Study results and limitations: Limited sample numbers may have lowered accuracy.

The TCR beta library used iRepertoire HTBI primers with Arm-PCR amplification of CDR3. A single record per CDR3 protein comes from TCRdb applying MiXCR to the multiplex PCR reads. This repertoire shows 350,000 to 500,000 distinct CDR3 sequences, roughly 15% found once; its top ten account for approximately 22%. This clonotype was seen more than once but under ten times. Antigen specificity is unknown. This same sample was also taken into another study, of T cells in Graves' hyperthyroidism and ophthalmopathy. From that report: In the first-round RT-PCR of the TCR CDR3, the HTBI primer set was used.

This specimen consisted of peripheral blood mononuclear cells (PBMCs), obtained at new diagnosis, from a patient treated with antithyroid drugs. The receptor was isolated from a woman between 18 and 30 years old with Graves disease.

Here the CDR3 reads CASSLAGRSGELFF. The CDR3 nucleotides read TGTGCCAGCAGCCTCGCGGGGAGGTCCGGGGAGCTGTTTTTT. J is TRBJ2-2 and V is TRBV7-3; a weak D match, TRBD2 (6 bases). The germline gives CDR1 SGHTA, CDR2 FQGTGA. Trimming removed 5 bases from V and 6 bases from J, with 13 bases in between. This CDR3 is built from 14 residues.